Shown below are 24 T cell receptor beta chains from a single sample sequenced in a study of type 1 regulatory T cells. TCRdb re-analysed the reads in MiXCR, keeping a single row per CDR3 protein. Here the sample spans about 24,000 distinct CDR3 sequences, over 55% being singletons. The antigens of these receptors remain unknown. Sequences were obtained from cultured T cells, either the whole culture or a sorted T cell fraction (not recorded which). Noted subset: Tr1-enriched cell product generated in vitro against host alloantigens. All receptors derive from a human donor in good health.

The genes are TRBV7-9 and TRBJ2-7; D possibly matches TRBD1 or TRBD2 (5 bases each). Germline V gene lookup returns CDR1 SEHNR and CDR2 FQNEAQ (reference sequence). V gave up 5 bases and J gave up 2 bases, with 13 bases separating them. The CDR3 totals 14 residues. The CDR3 region has the DNA TGTGCCAGCAGCCCCGGGACGGAACCCTACGAGCAGTACTTC. Protein product: CASSPGTEPYEQYF.

The rearrangement joins TRBV21-1 to TRBJ1-5; TRBD1 is taken as the D call from the table, unchecked against the DNA. TRBV21-1 is recorded as a pseudogene. The CDR3 runs to 13 residues. CDR3 nucleotides: TGTGCCAGCAGCAAAGAGGGAAGGGGATCCCAGCATTTT. Its protein product is CASSKEGRGSQHF.

By sample fraction, this clonotype is medium-sized. The CDR3 spells CAISEAGVETQYF. CDR3 bases: TGTGCCATCAGTGAAGCGGGGGTAGAGACCCAGTACTTC. J is TRBJ2-5 and V is TRBV10-3; 8 nucleotides align to TRBD2. J was trimmed by 4 bases and V by 3 bases; bases with no gene match: 1. The CDR3 has 13 residues. CDR1 and CDR2 (germline): ENHRY, SYGVKD.

The chain employs TRBV27 and TRBJ2-3; 13 nucleotides agree with TRBD2. The CDR3 runs to 16 residues. V was pared by 6 bases and J by 7 bases, with 10 bases of the junction left unmatched. Germline assignment: CDR1 MNHEY and CDR2 SMNVEV (reference sequence). The CDR3 DNA follows: TGTGCCAGCAGCCCGGGACTAGCGGGGAGGGTTAATACGCAGTATTTT. The encoded protein is CASSPGLAGRVNTQYF.

The rearrangement joins TRBV18 to TRBJ2-3; no reliable D call. The CDR3 is 14 amino acids. V was trimmed by 1 base and J by 2 bases, leaving 7 bases between them. Germline loops: CDR1 KGHSH, CDR2 LQKENI. The CDR3 nucleotides are TGTGCCAGCTCACCACTAGGAGTCACAGATACGCAGTATTTT. The encoded protein is CASSPLGVTDTQYF.

The rearrangement joins TRBV30 to TRBJ1-2; 9 bases line up with TRBD1. Looked up from germline, CDR1 is GTSNPN and CDR2 is SVGIG (reference sequence). CDR3 size: 14 residues. The V segment lost 0 bases and the J segment 10 bases; nucleotides outside the gene matches: 9. The CDR3 DNA follows: TGTGCCTGGAGTGTACTCGGGGACAGGGACCTCTACACCTTC. Amino acids: CAWSVLGDRDLYTF.

The chain couples TRBV5-1 to TRBJ2-2; D assignment may be TRBD1 or TRBD2 (5 bases each). The CDR3 runs to 13 residues. V was clipped by 3 bases and J by 4 bases, with 7 bases between them. Germline loops: CDR1 SGHRS, CDR2 YFSETQ. The CDR3 reads CASSWGTTGELFF. CDR3 bases: TGCGCCAGCAGCTGGGGGACCACCGGGGAGCTGTTTTTT.

CDR3 nucleotide sequence: TGTGCCAGCAGCCCAACAGGGATTGGTCGGACTGAAGCTTTCTTT. Its protein is CASSPTGIGRTEAFF. The chain joins TRBV7-6 to TRBJ1-1, with D possibly matching TRBD1 (6 bases). Trimming took off 5 bases at V and 5 bases at J, with 18 bases between the two ends. CDR1 is SGHVS and CDR2 is FNYEAQ in the germline V gene. The CDR3 sequence is 15 residues long.

This clonotype has a handful of counts. The genes are TRBV7-7 and TRBJ2-5, with 8 bases fitting TRBD2. The CDR3 length is 15 residues. The junction had 7 bases not matched to a gene; V was cut back by 2 bases and J by 5 bases. Germline V gives CDR1 SSHAT, CDR2 FNYEAQ (reference sequence). CDR3 nucleotide sequence: TGTGCCAGCAGCTTATTCAGCGGGGGTCACGAGACCCAGTACTTC. Its translation: CASSLFSGGHETQYF. Combining the CDR3 with reference TRBV7-7 and TRBJ2-5 gives the whole variable domain GAGVSQSPRYKVTKRGQDVTLRCDPISSHATLYWYQQALGQGPEFLTYFNYEAQPDKSGLPSDRFSAERPEGSISTLTIQRTEQRDSAMYRCASSLFSGGHETQYFGPGTRLLVL.

The chain combines TRBV27 with TRBJ2-3, with a weak D call TRBD2 (6 bases). The CDR3 contains 15 residues. CDR1 is MNHEY, CDR2 SMNVEV, per germline (reference sequence). Trimming pared 3 bases from V and 3 bases from J, leaving 13 bases between. The CDR3 region is CASSFSAGWTDTQYF. The CDR3 bases are TGTGCCAGCAGTTTTTCAGCGGGTTGGACAGATACGCAGTATTTT.

The CDR3 bases are TGTGCCATCAGTGAGAGAGCTATTGGACAGGGACCCTACAATGAGCAGTTCTTC. Translating gives CAISERAIGQGPYNEQFF. V usage is TRBV10-3 and J usage is TRBJ2-1; 8 nucleotides match TRBD1. The germline V gene encodes CDR1 ENHRY and CDR2 SYGVKD. The V segment lost 2 bases and the J segment 2 bases; nucleotides outside the gene matches: 11. CDR3 size: 18 residues.

The chain's CDR3 is CSARQSTASWFLHF. In nucleotides, the CDR3 is TGCAGTGCTAGACAGTCCACGGCCAGCTGGTTCCTCCACTTT. The chain joins TRBV20-1 to TRBJ1-6, with no clear D. The CDR3 is made up of 14 amino acids. The V end lost 2 bases, the J end lost 15 bases, and 20 bases lay between the germline ends. Germline CDR1 DFQATT, CDR2 SNEGSKA (reference sequence).

V usage is TRBV29-1 and J usage is TRBJ2-7, with TRBD2 identical over 9 bases. With 0 bases clipped from V and 5 bases from J, the junction kept 8 bases outside the gene matches. The CDR3 has 15 residues. Per germline, CDR1 SQVTM and CDR2 ANQGSEA. The CDR3 region is CSVEDPSGGSDEQYF. The CDR3 coding sequence is TGCAGCGTTGAAGATCCGAGCGGGGGGTCCGACGAGCAGTACTTC.

In its sample, this clonotype was seen once. The chain combines TRBV10-3 with TRBJ2-3, with 8 bases identical to TRBD2. V was clipped by 7 bases and J by 4 bases; unmatched bases: 4. This CDR3 spans 13 amino acids. The germline gives CDR1 ENHRY, CDR2 SYGVKD. The CDR3 sequence: CAIKERGPDTQYF. As DNA, the CDR3 is TGTGCCATCAAGGAGCGGGGGCCAGATACGCAGTATTTT.

Only one count was recorded for this clonotype. The chain recombines TRBV5-4 with TRBJ2-1; possibly TRBD1 for D (5 bases). From germline, CDR1 is SGHNT and CDR2 YYREEE (reference sequence). Trimming removed 0 bases from V and 8 bases from J, with 9 bases in between. This CDR3 is built from 13 residues. In DNA form, the CDR3 reads TGTGCCAGCAGCTTGGCCAGGGTCCATGAGCAGTTCTTC. This encodes CASSLARVHEQFF.

This chain links TRBV30 with TRBJ1-6; a weak D match, TRBD1 (6 bases). With 5 bases removed from V and 9 bases from J, the gap between germline ends came to 20 bases. In germline, CDR1 is GTSNPN, CDR2 SVGIG (reference sequence). This CDR3 is built from 15 residues. CDR3: CAWGKQGFDTSPLHF. CDR3 nucleotides: TGTGCCTGGGGCAAACAGGGTTTCGACACTTCACCCCTCCACTTT.

This chain joins TRBV5-1 and TRBJ2-1, with TRBD1 as a possible D gene (7 bases). V was clipped by 0 bases and J by 3 bases, with 10 bases between them. CDR3 size: 15 residues. Per germline, CDR1 SGHRS and CDR2 YFSETQ. CDR3: CASSLAQGGYNEQFF. The DNA for the CDR3 is TGCGCCAGCAGCTTGGCTCAGGGGGGCTACAATGAGCAGTTCTTC.

The chain joins TRBV6-5 to TRBJ2-2; D uncertain. Germline loops: CDR1 MNHEY, CDR2 SVGAGI. The CDR3 has 13 amino acids. V lost 3 bases to trimming and J lost 1 base, with 3 bases between them. The CDR3 nucleotides are TGTGCCAGCAGTTATTGGAACACCGGGGAGCTGTTTTTT. The encoded protein is CASSYWNTGELFF.

The V call is TRBV12-3 or TRBV12-4, the J call TRBJ2-7, with a weak D call TRBD2 (5 bases). Deletions cut 5 bases from V and 0 bases from J, with 8 bases between. This CDR3 is 13 amino acids long. The CDR3 is CASSLRDSYEQYF. The CDR3 DNA follows: TGTGCCAGCAGTCTCCGGGACTCCTACGAGCAGTACTTC.

V and J are TRBV5-1 and TRBJ1-2, with D maybe TRBD1 (5 bases). The germline CDR1 and CDR2 sequences are SGHRS and YFSETQ. V lost 4 bases and J 8 bases, leaving 21 bases between the germline ends. This CDR3 has 15 amino acids. CDR3 residues: CASSPAVQGEQGYTF. Written as DNA, the CDR3 is TGCGCCAGCAGCCCGGCGGTCCAGGGAGAGCAAGGCTACACCTTC.

The genes are TRBV5-5 and TRBJ1-5, with a possible D match to TRBD1 (6 bases). Looked up from germline, CDR1 is SGHKS and CDR2 is YYEKEE (reference sequence). There are 16 residues in the CDR3. V lost 0 bases and J 0 bases, leaving 10 bases between the germline ends. The CDR3 spells CASSLVGGGSNQPQHF. The CDR3 DNA is TGTGCCAGCAGCTTGGTCGGGGGCGGTAGCAATCAGCCCCAGCATTTT.

The V and J genes are TRBV24-1 and TRBJ1-2; D perhaps matches TRBD1 (6 bases). V lost 3 bases to trimming and J lost 3 bases, with 13 bases between them. This CDR3 is built from 15 residues. Germline V gene sequence: CDR1 KGHDR, CDR2 SFDVKD. CDR3 sequence: CATSDGDTIHYGYTF. The CDR3 DNA reads TGTGCCACCAGTGATGGGGACACCATCCACTATGGCTACACCTTC.

This chain connects TRBV5-4 to TRBJ2-3; D perhaps matches TRBD2 (5 bases). V lost 0 bases, J lost 0 bases, and 11 bases lay in between. CDR1 is SGHNT and CDR2 is YYREEE in the germline V gene (reference sequence). The length of the CDR3 is 16 residues. The CDR3: CASSLGLRTSTDTQYF. The CDR3 DNA reads TGTGCCAGCAGCTTGGGACTGAGGACTAGCACAGATACGCAGTATTTT.

This clonotype was counted once. The V gene is TRBV6-5, the J gene TRBJ1-1, with D perhaps TRBD1 (6 bases). The germline V gene encodes CDR1 MNHEY and CDR2 SVGAGI. The CDR3 runs 15 residues. With 5 bases removed from V and 2 bases from J, the gap between germline ends came to 15 bases. CDR3 DNA sequence: TGTGCCAGCAGTCAATCGGGACAAATCAACACTGAAGCTTTCTTT. Translation: CASSQSGQINTEAFF.